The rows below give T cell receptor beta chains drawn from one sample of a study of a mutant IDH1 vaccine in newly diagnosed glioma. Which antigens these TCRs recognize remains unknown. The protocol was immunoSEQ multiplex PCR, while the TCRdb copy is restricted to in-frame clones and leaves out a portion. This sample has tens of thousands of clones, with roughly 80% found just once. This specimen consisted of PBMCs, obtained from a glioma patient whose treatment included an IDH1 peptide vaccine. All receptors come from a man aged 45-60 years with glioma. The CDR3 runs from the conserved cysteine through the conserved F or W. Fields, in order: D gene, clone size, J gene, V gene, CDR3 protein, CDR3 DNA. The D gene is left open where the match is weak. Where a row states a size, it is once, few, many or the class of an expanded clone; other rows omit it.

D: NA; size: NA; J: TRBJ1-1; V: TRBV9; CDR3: CASSVAEGSEAFF; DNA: TGTGCCAGCAGCGTAGCGGAAGGGTCTGAAGCTTTCTTT
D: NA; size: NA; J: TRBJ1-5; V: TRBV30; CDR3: CAWRKGNNQPQHF; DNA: TGTGCCTGGAGAAAAGGGAACAATCAGCCCCAGCATTTT
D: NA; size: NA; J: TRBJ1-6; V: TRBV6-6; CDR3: CAAMGPGNFSPLHF; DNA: TGTGCCGCTATGGGTCCCGGGAATTTTTCACCCCTCCACTTT
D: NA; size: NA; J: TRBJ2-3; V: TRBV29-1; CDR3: CSVEDLGRGTDTQYF; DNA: TGCAGCGTTGAAGATCTCGGGAGAGGCACAGATACGCAGTATTTT
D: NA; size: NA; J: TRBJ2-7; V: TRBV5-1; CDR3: CASSRQAGVEQYF; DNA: TGCGCCAGCAGCCGCCAAGCCGGGGTCGAGCAGTACTTC
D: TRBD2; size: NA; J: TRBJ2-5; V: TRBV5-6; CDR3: CASSLRAGGVQETQYF; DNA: TGTGCCAGCAGCTTACGGGCGGGGGGCGTCCAAGAGACCCAGTACTTC
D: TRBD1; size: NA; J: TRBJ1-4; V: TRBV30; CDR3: CACRDRVLEKLFF; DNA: TGTGCCTGCCGGGACAGGGTTTTAGAAAAACTGTTTTTT
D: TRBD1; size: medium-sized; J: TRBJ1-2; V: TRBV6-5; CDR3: CASRAGTGDSEGYTF; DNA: TGTGCCAGCAGGGCCGGGACAGGGGACTCCGAGGGCTACACCTTC
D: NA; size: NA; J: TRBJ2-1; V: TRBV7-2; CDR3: CASSLDLNEQFF; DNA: TGTGCCAGCAGTTTAGACTTGAATGAGCAGTTCTTC
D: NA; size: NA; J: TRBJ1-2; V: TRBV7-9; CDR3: CASSGGGAYIYGYTF; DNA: TGTGCCAGCAGCGGGGGGGGCGCTTATATCTATGGCTACACCTTC
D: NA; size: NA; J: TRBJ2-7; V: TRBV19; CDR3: CASSIQVSYEQYF; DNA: TGTGCCAGTAGTATACAGGTCTCCTACGAGCAGTACTTC
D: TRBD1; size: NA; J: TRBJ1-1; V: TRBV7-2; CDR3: CASSSDRGYVEAFF; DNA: TGTGCCAGCAGCTCGGACAGGGGCTACGTTGAAGCTTTCTTT
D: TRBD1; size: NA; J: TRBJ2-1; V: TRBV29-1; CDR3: CSAQGQVNYNEQFF; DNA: TGCAGCGCCCAGGGACAGGTAAACTACAATGAGCAGTTCTTC
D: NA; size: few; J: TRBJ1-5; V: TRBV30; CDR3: CAWSGVNSNQPQHF; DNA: TGTGCCTGGAGTGGGGTTAATAGCAATCAGCCCCAGCATTTT
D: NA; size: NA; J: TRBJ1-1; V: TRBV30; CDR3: CAWDWRAGNTEAFF; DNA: TGTGCCTGGGATTGGCGGGCGGGGAACACTGAAGCTTTCTTT
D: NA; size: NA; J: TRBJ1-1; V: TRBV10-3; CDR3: CAISVDKMNTEAFF; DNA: TGTGCCATCAGTGTAGACAAAATGAACACTGAAGCTTTCTTT
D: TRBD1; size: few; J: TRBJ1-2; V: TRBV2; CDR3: CASTWDRVGYTF; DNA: TGTGCCAGCACATGGGACAGGGTGGGCTACACCTTC
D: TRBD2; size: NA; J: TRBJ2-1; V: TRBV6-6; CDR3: CASSSLAGAYNEQFF; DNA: TGTGCCAGCAGTTCTCTAGCGGGGGCCTACAATGAGCAGTTCTTC
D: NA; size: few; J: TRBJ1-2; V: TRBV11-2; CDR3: CASSLETGYGYTF; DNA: TGTGCCAGCAGCTTAGAGACAGGCTATGGCTACACCTTC
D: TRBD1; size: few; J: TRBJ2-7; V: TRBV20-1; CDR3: CSGTGVYEQYF; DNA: TGCTCCGGGACAGGGGTCTACGAGCAGTACTTC
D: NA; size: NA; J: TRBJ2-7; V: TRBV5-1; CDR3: CASSVGGTAVYEQYF; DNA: TGCGCCAGCAGCGTGGGCGGGACAGCCGTCTACGAGCAGTACTTC
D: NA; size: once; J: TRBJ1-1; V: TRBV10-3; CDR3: CAISESGDRDTEAFF; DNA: TGTGCCATCAGTGAGTCAGGGGATCGCGACACTGAAGCTTTCTTT
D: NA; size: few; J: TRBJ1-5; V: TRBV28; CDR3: CASSPPTANQPQHF; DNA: TGTGCCAGCAGTCCCCCCACGGCCAATCAGCCCCAGCATTTT